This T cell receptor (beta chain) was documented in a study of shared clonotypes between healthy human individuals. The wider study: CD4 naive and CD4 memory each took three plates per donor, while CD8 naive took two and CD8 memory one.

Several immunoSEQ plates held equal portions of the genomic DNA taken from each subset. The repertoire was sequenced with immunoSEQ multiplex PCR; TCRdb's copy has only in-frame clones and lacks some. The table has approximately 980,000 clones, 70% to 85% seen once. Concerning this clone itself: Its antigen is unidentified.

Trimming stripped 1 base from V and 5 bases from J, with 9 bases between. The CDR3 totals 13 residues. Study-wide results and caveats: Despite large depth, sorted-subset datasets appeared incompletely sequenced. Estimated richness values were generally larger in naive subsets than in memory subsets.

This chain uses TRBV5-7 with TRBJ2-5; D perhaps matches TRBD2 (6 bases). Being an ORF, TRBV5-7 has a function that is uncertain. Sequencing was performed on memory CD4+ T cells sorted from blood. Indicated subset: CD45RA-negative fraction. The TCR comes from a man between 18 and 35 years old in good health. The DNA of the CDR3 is TGTGCCAGCAGCTTGTCAGGGAGGGAGACCCAGTACTTC. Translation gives CASSLSGRETQYF.